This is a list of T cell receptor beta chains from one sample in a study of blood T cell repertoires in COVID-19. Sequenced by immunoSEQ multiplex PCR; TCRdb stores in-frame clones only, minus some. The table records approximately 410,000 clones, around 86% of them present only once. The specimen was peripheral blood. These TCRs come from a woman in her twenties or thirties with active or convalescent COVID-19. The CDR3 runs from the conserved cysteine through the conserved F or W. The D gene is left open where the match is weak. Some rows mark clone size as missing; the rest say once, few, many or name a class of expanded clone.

CDR3nt: TGTGCCAAGACAGGGTTCGGCTCCTACAATGAGCAGTTCTTC; CDR3aa: CAKTGFGSYNEQFF; v_gene: TRBV2; d_gene: TRBD1; abundance: -; len: 14; j_gene: TRBJ2-1
CDR3nt: TGTGCCAGCAGTATCCGGGAAAACTATGGCTACACCTTC; CDR3aa: CASSIRENYGYTF; v_gene: TRBV6-6; d_gene: -; abundance: -; len: 13; j_gene: TRBJ1-2
CDR3nt: TGCACCAGCAGCCAAGATCCGGACGGGAGGCTGGCAGATACGCAGTATTTT; CDR3aa: CTSSQDPDGRLADTQYF; v_gene: TRBV1; d_gene: -; abundance: -; len: 17; j_gene: TRBJ2-3
CDR3nt: TGTGCCAGCAGCTCCGGGTTTACCACGCGGGAAAAACTGTTTTTT; CDR3aa: CASSSGFTTREKLFF; v_gene: TRBV11-2; d_gene: -; abundance: -; len: 15; j_gene: TRBJ1-4
CDR3nt: TGTGCCGGGGGCGGACTAGCGGGGTCTGGGGAGCAGTTCTTC; CDR3aa: CAGGGLAGSGEQFF; v_gene: TRBV6-5; d_gene: TRBD2; abundance: -; len: 14; j_gene: TRBJ2-1
CDR3nt: TGTGCCTGGAGTCTAAGGGAAGGGGGACTACCCTACAATGAGCAGTTCTTC; CDR3aa: CAWSLREGGLPYNEQFF; v_gene: TRBV30; d_gene: -; abundance: -; len: 17; j_gene: TRBJ2-1
CDR3nt: TGTGCCAGCAGCGGGGGGACGGGGAACACTGAAGCTTTCTTT; CDR3aa: CASSGGTGNTEAFF; v_gene: TRBV7-9; d_gene: -; abundance: few; len: 14; j_gene: TRBJ1-1
CDR3nt: TGTGCCAGCAGCCCAAATTCGGGGACATGGCAGCCCCAGCATTTT; CDR3aa: CASSPNSGTWQPQHF; v_gene: TRBV7-8; d_gene: -; abundance: -; len: 15; j_gene: TRBJ1-5
CDR3nt: TGTGCCAGCAGCTTGGCCTTGCCCGGCCAAGAGACCCAGTACTTC; CDR3aa: CASSLALPGQETQYF; v_gene: TRBV5-6; d_gene: -; abundance: -; len: 15; j_gene: TRBJ2-5
CDR3nt: TGTGCCAGCCAAATCTGGGAACAGGTCGGAAGGATGAACACTGAAGCTTTCTTT; CDR3aa: CASQIWEQVGRMNTEAFF; v_gene: TRBV5-5; d_gene: -; abundance: -; len: 18; j_gene: TRBJ1-1
CDR3nt: TGTGCCAGCAGTTTTGAGGGCCGCACTGAAGCTTTCTTT; CDR3aa: CASSFEGRTEAFF; v_gene: TRBV12-3/TRBV12-4; d_gene: -; abundance: -; len: 13; j_gene: TRBJ1-1
CDR3nt: TGTGCCAGTAGTATCAGCCAGGGGCGAGGATATGGCTACACCTTC; CDR3aa: CASSISQGRGYGYTF; v_gene: TRBV19; d_gene: -; abundance: -; len: 15; j_gene: TRBJ1-2
CDR3nt: TGTGCCAGCCACCCTGGGCAGGGGACCGGGGAGCTGTTTTTT; CDR3aa: CASHPGQGTGELFF; v_gene: TRBV6-5; d_gene: -; abundance: -; len: 14; j_gene: TRBJ2-2
CDR3nt: TGTGCCAGCAGCTCCCGGGACAGGGCTTACGGAAGCACAGATACGCAGTATTTT; CDR3aa: CASSSRDRAYGSTDTQYF; v_gene: TRBV5-6; d_gene: TRBD1; abundance: -; len: 18; j_gene: TRBJ2-3
CDR3nt: TGTGCCAGCAGAGGGACAGGGCACTATGGCTACACCTTC; CDR3aa: CASRGTGHYGYTF; v_gene: TRBV14; d_gene: TRBD1; abundance: -; len: 13; j_gene: TRBJ1-2
CDR3nt: TGCGCCAGCAGCCCCGGGACTGCCTATGGCTACACCTTC; CDR3aa: CASSPGTAYGYTF; v_gene: TRBV5-1; d_gene: -; abundance: -; len: 13; j_gene: TRBJ1-2
CDR3nt: TGTGCCAGCAGCTTAGGTGCAGGGGCCAGCGGGGAGCTGTTTTTT; CDR3aa: CASSLGAGASGELFF; v_gene: TRBV6-5; d_gene: -; abundance: -; len: 15; j_gene: TRBJ2-2
CDR3nt: TGTGCCACCCGGGGGACAGGGGCTGAGGAAGGCTACACCTTC; CDR3aa: CATRGTGAEEGYTF; v_gene: TRBV24-1; d_gene: TRBD1; abundance: -; len: 14; j_gene: TRBJ1-2
CDR3nt: TGTGCCAGCAGCCCCGGGACACTCCCTCGCGAGCAGTACTTC; CDR3aa: CASSPGTLPREQYF; v_gene: TRBV7-2; d_gene: -; abundance: -; len: 14; j_gene: TRBJ2-7